This T cell receptor beta chain was profiled in a study of cytomegalovirus exposure and HLA in healthy donors. Study results and limitations: The study flagged around 150 TCR beta chains as cytomegalovirus-associated. Reported performance of the classifier showed diagnosis of cytomegalovirus status with high specificity and sensitivity. Most TCR sequences were seen very rarely across donors, but some public TCRs occurred in many.

TCRdb's table, derived via immunoSEQ multiplex PCR, lists solely in-frame clones and lacks some. Of around 300,000 clones detected, 70% to 90% appear once; the ten largest clones hold over 0.95%. This clone was seen a handful of times. The antigen remains unidentified. The TCR sequence derives from a woman aged 18-30 years in good health and CMV-seronegative. The sample comprised PBMCs.

CDR3 amino acids: CASMTGYEQYF. The CDR3 DNA reads as TGTGCCAGCATGACAGGCTACGAGCAGTACTTC. This chain links TRBV2 with TRBJ2-7; D perhaps matches TRBD1 (6 bases). V lost 7 bases to trimming and J lost 3 bases, with 7 bases between them. Germline CDR1 and CDR2: SNHLY and FYNNEI. The CDR3 contains 11 residues.